This T cell receptor (beta chain) was obtained from a study of lymphopenia after photon versus proton radiotherapy. V lost 2 bases and J lost 0, with 6 bases in between. CDR1 and CDR2 (germline): MNHEY, SMNVEV (reference sequence). The CDR3 consists of 14 residues. Sequenced by immunoSEQ multiplex PCR; TCRdb stores in-frame clones only, minus some. The table has 30,000 to 45,000 clones, more than 75% seen once; the top ten hold 2.9%. Specimen: peripheral blood, collected from a patient treated with photon-based radiotherapy. This receptor was identified in a man aged 45-65 years with gastric cancer. The chain employs TRBV27 and TRBJ2-3; D gene ambiguous. The CDR3 here is CASSLAISTDTQYF. The CDR3 DNA is TGTGCCAGCAGTTTAGCCATCAGCACAGATACGCAGTATTTT.